This T cell receptor beta chain stems from a study of T-cell memory formation after mild COVID-19. For the study at large: TCR clusters were mostly confined to one donor each. Points from the study as a whole: Contracting clones, day 15 to 85, had balanced CD4/CD8, and later expanders favored CD4+. Cross-reactive memory apparently joined, as some responding clones appeared in pre-infection memory. Day 37-peaking second-wave clones had unconfirmed SARS-CoV-2 specificity.

A word on this clonotype: Antigen: not known.

The germline CDR1 and CDR2 sequences are DFQATT and SNEGSKA (reference sequence). CDR3 length: 13 amino acids. Trimming shortened V by 2 bases and J by 3 bases, and 11 bases separated the two germline ends. TCRdb reprocessed the 5' RACE reads with MiXCR, giving one entry per CDR3 protein. The sample lists 350,000 to 500,000 distinct CDR3 sequences; more than 20% were seen once. Sequenced material: PBMCs or a T cell subset sorted from them (not recorded which). The chain recombines TRBV20-1 with TRBJ2-7; D might be TRBD1 (5 bases). This receptor was obtained from an adult woman who had mild COVID-19 (a few samples of this study predate the infection). Cell type and time point are not known. The CDR3 region is CSARSLQGYEQYF. The CDR3 bases are TGCAGTGCTAGATCCCTCCAGGGCTACGAGCAGTACTTC.